This T cell receptor (beta chain) was recorded in a study of blood T cell repertoires in COVID-19. Study-wide context: Donors in the United States, Italy and Spain gave samples during acute or convalescent COVID-19. In each case, the material was cDNA or gDNA derived from T cells, B-cell-depleted T cells, or PBMCs.

Authors' processing steps: How many nucleated cells were present was estimated from reference gene primer amplification. Clones were sequenced by immunoSEQ multiplex PCR, and TCRdb holds only the in-frame ones, with some missing. V and J calls and clone size are given by that table; D and trimming were obtained from the DNA. Among roughly 87,000 clones, over 80% were seen once, and the ten largest hold roughly 2.2%. V lost 5 bases to trimming and J lost 8 bases; unmatched junction nucleotides: 2. This CDR3 is built from 14 residues. Germline V gene data show CDR1 as KGHSH and CDR2 as LQKENI. This TCR derives from a woman in her 70s with acute or convalescent COVID-19. Sequenced sample: peripheral blood. This chain joins TRBV18 and TRBJ2-1; 14 bases fit TRBD2. This chain's CDR3 is CASSTTSGGDEQFF. The CDR3 DNA follows: TGTGCCAGCTCAACGACTAGCGGGGGGGATGAGCAGTTCTTC. Based on the CDR3 plus reference TRBV18 and TRBJ2-1, the full variable domain is NAGVMQNPRHLVRRRGQEARLRCSPMKGHSHVYWYRQLPEEGLKFMVYLQKENIIDESGMPKERFSAEFPKEGPSILRIQQVVRGDSAAYFCASSTTSGGDEQFFGPGTRLTVL.